This T cell receptor beta chain appears in the sequencing data of a study of OX40 agonist ivuxolimab in advanced cancers. CDR3 length equals 17 residues. V was pared by 4 bases and J by 3 bases, with 19 bases between. Germline CDR1 reads SEHNR; CDR2 reads FQNEAQ (reference sequence). Libraries were prepared by immunoSEQ multiplex PCR; TCRdb keeps only in-frame clonotypes and omits some of them. The repertoire holds about 46,000 clones, with 65% to 85% as singletons. Sequences were derived from CD4+ or CD8+ T cells sorted from blood, sampled in a trial of the OX40 agonist ivuxolimab. The sequence came from an adult with an advanced solid tumor such as melanoma, head and neck, liver or kidney cancer. The chain is built from TRBV7-9 and TRBJ2-1, with a tentative D call TRBD2 (7 bases). As DNA, the CDR3 is TGTGCCAGCAGCTCCTCGCCCGCGGGGGCCTTCTACAATGAGCAGTTCTTC. Translation: CASSSSPAGAFYNEQFF.